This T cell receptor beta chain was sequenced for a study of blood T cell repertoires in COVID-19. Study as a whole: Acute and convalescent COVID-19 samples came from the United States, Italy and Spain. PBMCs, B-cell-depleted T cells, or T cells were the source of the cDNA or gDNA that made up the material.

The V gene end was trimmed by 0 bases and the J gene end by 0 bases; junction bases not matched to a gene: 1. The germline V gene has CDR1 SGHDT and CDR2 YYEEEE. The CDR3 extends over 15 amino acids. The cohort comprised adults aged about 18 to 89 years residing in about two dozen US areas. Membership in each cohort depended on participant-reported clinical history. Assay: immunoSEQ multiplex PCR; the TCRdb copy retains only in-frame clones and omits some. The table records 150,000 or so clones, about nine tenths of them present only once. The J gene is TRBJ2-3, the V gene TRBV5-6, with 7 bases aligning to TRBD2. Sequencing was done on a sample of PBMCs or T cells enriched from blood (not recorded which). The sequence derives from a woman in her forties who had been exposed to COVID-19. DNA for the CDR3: TGTGCCAGCAGCTTGGCTAGCGGCAGCACAGATACGCAGTATTTT. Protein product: CASSLASGSTDTQYF.